These T cell receptor beta chains were read from a single sample in a study of T cell repertoires in cytomegalovirus infection. Their recognized antigens are unknown. From the reads, TCRdb called clonotypes with MiXCR, one entry per CDR3 protein. The table has some 940,000 distinct CDR3 sequences, less than 35% seen once. The sample was cultured CD8+ T cells from PBMCs, taken from culture after CMV antigen stimulation. The receptor set was obtained from a human donor in good health (CMV status not recorded). Some clones in this sample may be carry-over from other donors' samples. CDR3s include the opening cysteine and the closing phenylalanine or tryptophan. The order of the fields is CDR3 length, D gene, V gene, J gene, clone size, CDR3 DNA, CDR3 protein. The D gene is left open where the match is weak. Some rows have no size entry. The others give once, few or many, or a class for an expanded clone.

cdr3_length: 15
d_call: -
v_call: TRBV27
j_call: TRBJ2-3
clone_size: -
cdr3_nt: TGTGCCAGTAGTTTTTCCGGAGGTTTAAGGGATACGCAGTATTTT
cdr3_aa: CASSFSGGLRDTQYF

cdr3_length: 15
d_call: -
v_call: TRBV5-1
j_call: TRBJ1-1
clone_size: -
cdr3_nt: TGCGCCAGCAGCTTGAGGCGCGTCGGGGAACGGGAAGCTTTCTTT
cdr3_aa: CASSLRRVGEREAFF

cdr3_length: 15
d_call: TRBD2
v_call: TRBV7-9
j_call: TRBJ2-1
clone_size: many
cdr3_nt: TGTGCCAGCAGCTTAGCGACTAGCGTCTACAATGAGCAGTTCTTC
cdr3_aa: CASSLATSVYNEQFF

cdr3_length: 15
d_call: -
v_call: TRBV7-6
j_call: TRBJ2-7
clone_size: few
cdr3_nt: TGTGCCAGCAGCTTAGTTGGAGGGGGCCGCTACGAGCAGTACTTC
cdr3_aa: CASSLVGGGRYEQYF

cdr3_length: 14
d_call: TRBD1
v_call: TRBV20-1
j_call: TRBJ1-2
clone_size: -
cdr3_nt: TGCAGTGCTAGAGACTGGACAGGGTCAAATGGCTACACCTTC
cdr3_aa: CSARDWTGSNGYTF

cdr3_length: 16
d_call: -
v_call: TRBV6-5
j_call: TRBJ1-2
clone_size: -
cdr3_nt: TGTGCCAGCAGTTACACGGCGACTGGGTATAACTATGGCTACACCTTC
cdr3_aa: CASSYTATGYNYGYTF

cdr3_length: 16
d_call: TRBD2
v_call: TRBV27
j_call: TRBJ2-1
clone_size: few
cdr3_nt: TGTGCCAGCAGTTTATCGTTCGGGGGGGCCGGGAATGAGCAGTTCTTC
cdr3_aa: CASSLSFGGAGNEQFF

cdr3_length: 15
d_call: -
v_call: TRBV19
j_call: TRBJ1-1
clone_size: few
cdr3_nt: TGTGCCAGTAGTATAGGCCGGACGTACCACACTGAAGCTTTCTTT
cdr3_aa: CASSIGRTYHTEAFF

cdr3_length: 16
d_call: TRBD1
v_call: TRBV4-2
j_call: TRBJ1-1
clone_size: -
cdr3_nt: TGTGCCAGCAGCCAAGTGGACAGGGGCGGTCACACTGAAGCTTTCTTT
cdr3_aa: CASSQVDRGGHTEAFF

cdr3_length: 15
d_call: -
v_call: TRBV28
j_call: TRBJ1-2
clone_size: few
cdr3_nt: TGTGCCAGCAGTTCTGACCGGGACAAGGTGCACGGCTACACCTTC
cdr3_aa: CASSSDRDKVHGYTF

cdr3_length: 16
d_call: -
v_call: TRBV7-8
j_call: TRBJ2-2
clone_size: many
cdr3_nt: TGTGCCAGCAGCTTAGTTGGGGCAGGGTATACCGGGGAGCTGTTTTTT
cdr3_aa: CASSLVGAGYTGELFF

cdr3_length: 15
d_call: -
v_call: TRBV7-6
j_call: TRBJ2-1
clone_size: many
cdr3_nt: TGTGCCAGCAGCTTAGGCCTTAACCCTTACAATGAGCAGTTCTTC
cdr3_aa: CASSLGLNPYNEQFF